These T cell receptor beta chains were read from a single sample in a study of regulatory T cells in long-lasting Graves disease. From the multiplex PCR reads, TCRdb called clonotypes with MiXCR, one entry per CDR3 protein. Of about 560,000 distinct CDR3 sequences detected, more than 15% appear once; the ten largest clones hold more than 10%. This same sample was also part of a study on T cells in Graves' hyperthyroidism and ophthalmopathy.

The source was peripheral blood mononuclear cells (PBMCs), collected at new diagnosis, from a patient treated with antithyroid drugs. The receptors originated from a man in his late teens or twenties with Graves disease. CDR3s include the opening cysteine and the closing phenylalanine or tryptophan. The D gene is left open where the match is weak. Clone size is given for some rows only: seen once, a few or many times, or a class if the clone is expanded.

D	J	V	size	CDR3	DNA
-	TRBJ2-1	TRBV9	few	CASSVGGRNHNEQFF	TGTGCCAGCAGCGTTGGGGGGAGGAACCACAATGAGCAGTTCTTC
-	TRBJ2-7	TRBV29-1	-	CSVESENSYEQYF	TGCAGCGTTGAGTCTGAAAACAGCTACGAGCAGTACTTC
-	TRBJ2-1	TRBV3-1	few	CASSFPVGSYNEQFF	TGTGCCAGCAGCTTCCCGGTGGGCTCCTACAATGAGCAGTTCTTC
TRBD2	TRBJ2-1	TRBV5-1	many	CASSFERGVEQFF	TGCGCCAGCAGCTTTGAACGGGGGGTTGAGCAGTTCTTC
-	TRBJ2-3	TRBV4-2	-	CVSSQEFYRRNTDTQYF	TGTGTCAGCAGCCAAGAATTTTACCGGAGGAACACAGATACGCAGTATTTT
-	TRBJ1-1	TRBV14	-	CASSQVGVAGPNTEAFF	TGTGCCAGCAGCCAAGTTGGGGTAGCGGGGCCGAACACTGAAGCTTTCTTT
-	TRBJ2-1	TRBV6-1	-	CASISQGPYNEQFF	TGTGCCAGCATTTCCCAGGGGCCCTACAATGAGCAGTTCTTC
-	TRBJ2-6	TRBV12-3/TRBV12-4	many	CASSTDYSGANVLTF	TGTGCCAGCAGTACAGATTACTCTGGGGCCAACGTCCTGACTTTC
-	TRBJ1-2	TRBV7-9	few	CASSTIAWGYTF	TGTGCCAGCAGCACGATCGCTTGGGGCTACACCTTC
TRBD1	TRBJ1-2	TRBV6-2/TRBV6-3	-	CASSSGDRGYGYTF	TGTGCCAGCAGTTCGGGGGACAGGGGGTATGGCTACACCTTC
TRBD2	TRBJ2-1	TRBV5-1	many	CASSPQGTSGNEQFF	TGCGCCAGTTCCCCGCAGGGGACTAGTGGCAATGAGCAGTTCTTC
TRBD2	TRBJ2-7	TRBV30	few	CAWATSGFYEQYF	TGTGCCTGGGCGACTAGCGGCTTCTACGAGCAGTACTTC
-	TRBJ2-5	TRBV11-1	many	CASSNPLGRTETQYF	TGTGCCAGCAGTAACCCCCTGGGGCGCACAGAGACCCAGTACTTC
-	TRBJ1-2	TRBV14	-	CASSLKDRINYGYTF	TGTGCCAGCAGCCTAAAGGATAGGATTAACTATGGCTACACCTTC
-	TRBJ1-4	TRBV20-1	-	CSQYGATNEKLFF	TGCAGTCAGTACGGTGCAACTAATGAAAAACTGTTTTTT
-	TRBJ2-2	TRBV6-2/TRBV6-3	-	CASSPTRYSLANTGELFF	TGTGCCAGCAGTCCCACCCGATATTCGCTAGCCAACACCGGGGAGCTGTTTTTT
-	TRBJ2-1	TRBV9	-	CASSADDPSYNEQFF	TGTGCCAGCAGCGCGGACGACCCCTCCTACAATGAGCAGTTCTTC
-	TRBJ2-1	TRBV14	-	CASSQAPPLSEQFF	TGTGCCAGCAGCCAAGCCCCCCCGCTGTCCGAGCAGTTCTTC
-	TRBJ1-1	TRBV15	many	CATSNTGSTEAFF	TGTGCCACCAGCAACACAGGTTCCACTGAAGCTTTCTTT
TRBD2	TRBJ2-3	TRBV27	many	CASSLLAGTDTQYF	TGTGCCAGCAGTTTACTAGCGGGCACAGATACGCAGTATTTT
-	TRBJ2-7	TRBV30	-	CAWSARGTGPYYEQYF	TGTGCCTGGAGTGCCCGGGGAACTGGACCATACTACGAGCAGTACTTC
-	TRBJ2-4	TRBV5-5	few	CASSLTGTGSKNIQYF	TGTGCCAGCAGCTTGACAGGGACGGGGTCCAAAAACATTCAGTACTTC